This T cell receptor (beta chain) emerged from a study of shared clonotypes between healthy human individuals. Study-level findings and limits: A handful of donors showed sharing of approximately 5% of naive CD4 clonotypes.

This CDR3 has 13 amino acids. Trimming left V 6 bases short and J 4 bases short, with 7 bases between. Per the germline V gene, CDR1 is KGHSH and CDR2 is LQKENI. Libraries were prepared by immunoSEQ multiplex PCR; TCRdb keeps only in-frame clonotypes and omits some of them. This sample yields roughly 1 million clones, of which roughly 75% are seen a single time; roughly 1.5% belongs to the top ten. Turning to this clone: Its antigen is unidentified.

The genes are TRBV18 and TRBJ1-6, with D tentatively TRBD1 (6 bases). The sequenced sample was memory CD4+ T cells sorted from blood. The subset denotes: CD45RA-negative fraction. This clonotype was sampled from a man aged 18 to 30 in good health. Written as DNA, the CDR3 is TGTGCCAGCTCGGACAGTTATAATTCACCCCTCCACTTT. Translated: CASSDSYNSPLHF.